This TCR beta chain was sequenced for a study of Graves' ophthalmopathy and Graves' hyperthyroidism. Amplification from RNA transcripts yielded the TCR beta CDR3 regions. The first-round RT-PCR employed HTBI primers together with the Qiagen OneStep RT-PCR kit. A multiplex PCR was then performed as the second round. TCRdb redid the calling of the multiplex PCR reads with MiXCR, one entry per CDR3 protein. The table lists approximately 1.2 million distinct CDR3 sequences, approximately 35% of them singletons. Losses at the gene ends were 4 bases for V and 4 bases for J; bases not matched to a gene: 8. The CDR3 is 16 amino acids. The germline CDR1 and CDR2 sequences are MNHEY and SVGAGI. Newly diagnosed hyperthyroidism donors, aged 18 to 65, duration under 2 months.

The chain recombines TRBV6-5 with TRBJ1-1; TRBD1 matches at 11 bases. Material: peripheral blood or thyroid tissue (not recorded which). The receptor's source is an adult man with Graves' hyperthyroidism. The CDR3 DNA follows: TGTGCCAGCAGTTCCGGACAGGGGGCTCGGGGCACTGAAGCTTTCTTT. Its protein is CASSSGQGARGTEAFF.